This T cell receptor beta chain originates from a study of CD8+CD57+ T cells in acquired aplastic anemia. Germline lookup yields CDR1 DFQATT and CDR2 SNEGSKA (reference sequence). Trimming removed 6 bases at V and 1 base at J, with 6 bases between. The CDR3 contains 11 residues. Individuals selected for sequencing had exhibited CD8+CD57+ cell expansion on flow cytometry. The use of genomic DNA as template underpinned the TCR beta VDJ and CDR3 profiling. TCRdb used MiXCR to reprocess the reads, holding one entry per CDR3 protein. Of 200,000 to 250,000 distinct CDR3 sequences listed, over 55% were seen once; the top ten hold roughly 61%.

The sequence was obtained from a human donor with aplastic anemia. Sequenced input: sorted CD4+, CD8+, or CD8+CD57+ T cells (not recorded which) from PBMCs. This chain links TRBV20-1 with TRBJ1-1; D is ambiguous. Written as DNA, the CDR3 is TGCAGTGCGGACGGGAACACTGAAGCTTTCTTT. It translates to CSADGNTEAFF.